This is a list of T cell receptor beta chains from one sample in a study of response to subunit inactivated influenza vaccine. In TCRdb, the RT-PCR reads were re-called with MiXCR into one record per CDR3 protein. The table records hundreds of thousands of distinct CDR3 sequences, roughly 15% of them present only once. The source material was PBMCs from blood, sampled 14 days before vaccination. All receptors derive from a man aged 50 or older who received an inactivated influenza vaccine. Both conserved end residues are part of each CDR3. The D gene is left open where the match is weak. Not all rows give a size; the values are once, few, many and, for expanded clones, a class.

>NA|NA|13|TRBJ2-5|TRBV7-9
TGTGCCAGCAGCAAATGGGAACAAGAGACCCAGTACTTC
CASSKWEQETQYF
>many|NA|15|TRBJ2-1|TRBV7-9
TGTGCCAGCAGCTTTGAACGGAGCTCCTACAATGAGCAGTTCTTC
CASSFERSSYNEQFF
>NA|NA|12|TRBJ2-1|TRBV24-1
TGTGCCACCAGTGAGAATTACAATGAGCAGTTCTTC
CATSENYNEQFF
>NA|TRBD2|16|TRBJ2-3|TRBV10-3
TGTGCCATCAGTGAGTCGGGGCTAGCGGAGAAAGATACGCAGTATTTT
CAISESGLAEKDTQYF
>NA|NA|15|TRBJ1-3|TRBV28
TGTGCCAGCAGAGAGACAGACGCCTCTGGAAACACCATATATTTT
CASRETDASGNTIYF
>many|TRBD2|15|TRBJ2-3|TRBV4-2
TGTGCCAGCAGCCAAGAGCGGGGGGGTTTGGATACGCAGTATTTT
CASSQERGGLDTQYF
>few|NA|15|TRBJ1-5|TRBV12-3/TRBV12-4
TGTGCCAGCAGCTTCGGGACGTATAGCAATCAGCCCCAGCATTTT
CASSFGTYSNQPQHF
>NA|NA|16|TRBJ1-6|TRBV20-1
TGCAGTGCTAGAGTTTATTCGAGCTCCTATAATTCACCCCTCCACTTT
CSARVYSSSYNSPLHF
>NA|NA|13|TRBJ2-7|TRBV29-1
TGCAGCGTTGACCAGGCGGGGTCGGTGGGGCAGTACTTC
CSVDQAGSVGQYF
>few|NA|14|TRBJ2-7|TRBV5-1
TGCGCCAGCAGCGATCCGGGGACGGTCTACGAGCAGTACTTC
CASSDPGTVYEQYF
>NA|NA|15|TRBJ2-5|TRBV3-1
TGTGCCAGCAGCCAATCAATTACAAGGCAAGAGACCCAGTACTTC
CASSQSITRQETQYF
>NA|NA|15|TRBJ2-1|TRBV20-1
TGCAGTGCCATACCTATGGACAGCTCCTACAATGAGCAGTTCTTC
CSAIPMDSSYNEQFF
>few|NA|13|TRBJ1-5|TRBV12-3/TRBV12-4
TGTGCCAGCAGCAAGACAGCTAATCAGCCCCAGCATTTT
CASSKTANQPQHF
>NA|NA|15|TRBJ2-1|TRBV7-2
TGTGCCAGCAGCTTAACAGGGCCTACCTACAATGAGCAGTTCTTC
CASSLTGPTYNEQFF
>NA|TRBD2|14|TRBJ2-1|TRBV7-2
TGTGCCAGCAGCTCTTTCGAGCGGGGTAATGAGCAGTTCTTC
CASSSFERGNEQFF
>few|NA|13|TRBJ1-1|TRBV5-1
TGCGCCAGCAGCCTCAGGGATTCTCCTGAAGCTTTCTTT
CASSLRDSPEAFF
>NA|NA|14|TRBJ2-7|TRBV20-1
TGCAGTGCTAGTCCGCGTTCCAGGTTCTACGAGCAGTACTTC
CSASPRSRFYEQYF
>NA|NA|11|TRBJ1-1|TRBV10-3
TGTGCCATCAGGGAAACGAGGGAAGCTTTCTTT
CAIRETREAFF